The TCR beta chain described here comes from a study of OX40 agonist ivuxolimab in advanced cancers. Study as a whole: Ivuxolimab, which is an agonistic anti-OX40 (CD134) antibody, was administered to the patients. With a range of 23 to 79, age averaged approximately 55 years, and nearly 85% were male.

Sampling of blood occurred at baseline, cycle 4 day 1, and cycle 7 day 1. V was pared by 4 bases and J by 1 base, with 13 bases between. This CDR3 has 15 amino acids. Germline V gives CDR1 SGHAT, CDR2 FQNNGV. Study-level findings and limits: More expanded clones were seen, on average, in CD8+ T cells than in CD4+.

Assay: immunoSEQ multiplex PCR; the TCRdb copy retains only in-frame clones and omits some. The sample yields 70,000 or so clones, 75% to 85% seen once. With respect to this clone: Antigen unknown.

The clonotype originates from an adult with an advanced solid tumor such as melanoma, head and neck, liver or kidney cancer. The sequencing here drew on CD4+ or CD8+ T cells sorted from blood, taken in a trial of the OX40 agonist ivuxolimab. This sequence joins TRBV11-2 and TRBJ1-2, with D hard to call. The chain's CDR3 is CASSSLPEGNYGYTF. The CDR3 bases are TGTGCCAGCAGCTCCCTCCCGGAGGGTAACTATGGCTACACCTTC.